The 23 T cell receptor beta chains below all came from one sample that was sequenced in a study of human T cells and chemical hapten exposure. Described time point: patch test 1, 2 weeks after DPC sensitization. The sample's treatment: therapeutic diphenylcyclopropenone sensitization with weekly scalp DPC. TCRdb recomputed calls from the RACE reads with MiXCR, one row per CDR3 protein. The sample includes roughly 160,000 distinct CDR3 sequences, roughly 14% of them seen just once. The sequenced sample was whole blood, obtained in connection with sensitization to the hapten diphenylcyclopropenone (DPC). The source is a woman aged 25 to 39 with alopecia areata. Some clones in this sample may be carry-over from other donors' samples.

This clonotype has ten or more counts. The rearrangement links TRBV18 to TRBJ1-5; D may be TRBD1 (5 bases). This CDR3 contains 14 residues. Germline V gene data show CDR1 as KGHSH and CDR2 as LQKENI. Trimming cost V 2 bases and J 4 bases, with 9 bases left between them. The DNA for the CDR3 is TGTGCCAGCTCACCATCGACAGAGAATCAGCCCCAGCATTTT. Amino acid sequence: CASSPSTENQPQHF.

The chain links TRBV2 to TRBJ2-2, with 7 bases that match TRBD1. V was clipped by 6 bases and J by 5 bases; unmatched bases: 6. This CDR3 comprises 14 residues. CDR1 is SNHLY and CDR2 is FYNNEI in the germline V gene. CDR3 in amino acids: CASRKDRSTGELFF. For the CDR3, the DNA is TGTGCCAGCAGGAAGGACAGGTCAACCGGGGAGCTGTTTTTT.

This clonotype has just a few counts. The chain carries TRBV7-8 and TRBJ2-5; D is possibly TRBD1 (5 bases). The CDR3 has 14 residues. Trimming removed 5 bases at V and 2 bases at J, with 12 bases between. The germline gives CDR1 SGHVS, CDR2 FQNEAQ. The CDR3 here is CASSPLGVQETQYF. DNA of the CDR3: TGTGCCAGCAGCCCCCTAGGGGTGCAAGAGACCCAGTACTTC. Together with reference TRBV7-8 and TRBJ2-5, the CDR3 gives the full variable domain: GAGVSQSPRYKVAKRGQDVALRCDPISGHVSLFWYQQALGQGPEFLTYFQNEAQLDKSGLPSDRFFAERPEGSVSTLKIQRTQQEDSAVYLCASSPLGVQETQYFGPGTRLLVL.

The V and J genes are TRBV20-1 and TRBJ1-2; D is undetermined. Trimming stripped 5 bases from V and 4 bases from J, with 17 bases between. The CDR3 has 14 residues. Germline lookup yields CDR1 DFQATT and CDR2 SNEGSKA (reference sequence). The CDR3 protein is CSAGPPEASYGYTF. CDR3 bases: TGCAGTGCTGGGCCACCGGAGGCGAGCTATGGCTACACCTTC.

The CDR3 DNA sequence: TGTGCCAGTAGCACAGACAGAGATAATGAAAAACTGTTTTTT. It yields the protein CASSTDRDNEKLFF. V is TRBV19 and J is TRBJ1-4; D possibly corresponds to TRBD1 (5 bases). This CDR3 is built from 14 residues. CDR1 is LNHDA, CDR2 SQIVND, per germline (reference sequence). V lost 6 bases and J lost 4, with 12 bases in between.

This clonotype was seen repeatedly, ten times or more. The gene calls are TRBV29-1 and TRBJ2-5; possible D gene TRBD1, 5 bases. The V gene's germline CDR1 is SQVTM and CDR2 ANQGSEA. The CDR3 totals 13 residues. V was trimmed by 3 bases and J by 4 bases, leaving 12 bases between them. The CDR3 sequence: CSVEGQGGETQYF. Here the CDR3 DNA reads TGCAGCGTTGAGGGGCAGGGTGGAGAGACCCAGTACTTC.

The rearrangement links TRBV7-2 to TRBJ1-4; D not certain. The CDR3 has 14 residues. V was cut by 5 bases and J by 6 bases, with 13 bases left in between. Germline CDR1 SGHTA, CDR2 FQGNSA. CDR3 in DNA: TGTGCCAGCAGCCGTGCCGGCACAGATGAAAAACTGTTTTTT. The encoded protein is CASSRAGTDEKLFF.

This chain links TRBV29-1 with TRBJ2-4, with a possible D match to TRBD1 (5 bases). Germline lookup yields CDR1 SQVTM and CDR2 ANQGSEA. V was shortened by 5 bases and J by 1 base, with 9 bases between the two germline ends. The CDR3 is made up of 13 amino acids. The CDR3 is CSVQGMAKNIQYF. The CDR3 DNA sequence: TGCAGCGTTCAGGGTATGGCCAAAAACATTCAGTACTTC.

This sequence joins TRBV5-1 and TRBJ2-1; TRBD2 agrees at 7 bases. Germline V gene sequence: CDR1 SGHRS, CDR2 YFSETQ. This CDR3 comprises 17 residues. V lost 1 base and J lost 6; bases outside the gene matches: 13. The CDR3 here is CASSLSGDSRVFNEQFF. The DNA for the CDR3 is TGCGCCAGCAGCTTGAGCGGGGACTCCCGGGTATTCAATGAGCAGTTCTTC.

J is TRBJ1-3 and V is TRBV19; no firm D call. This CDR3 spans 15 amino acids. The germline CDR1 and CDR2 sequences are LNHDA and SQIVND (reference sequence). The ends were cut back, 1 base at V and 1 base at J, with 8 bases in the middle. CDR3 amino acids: CASSIVGGSGNTIYF. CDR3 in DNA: TGTGCCAGTAGTATAGTCGGTGGATCTGGAAACACCATATATTTT.

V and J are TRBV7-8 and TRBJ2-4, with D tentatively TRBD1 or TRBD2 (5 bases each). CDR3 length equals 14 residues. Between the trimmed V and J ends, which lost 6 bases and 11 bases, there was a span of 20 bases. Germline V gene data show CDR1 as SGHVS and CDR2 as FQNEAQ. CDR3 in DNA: TGTGCCAGCAGTTTTGCACGGGGCGATCTTCTTCAGTACTTC. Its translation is CASSFARGDLLQYF.

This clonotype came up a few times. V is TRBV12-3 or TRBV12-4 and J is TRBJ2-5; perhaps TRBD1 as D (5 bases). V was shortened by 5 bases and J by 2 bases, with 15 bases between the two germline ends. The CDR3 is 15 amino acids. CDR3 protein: CASSPLQGYQETQYF. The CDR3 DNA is TGTGCCAGCAGTCCGCTCCAGGGCTATCAAGAGACCCAGTACTTC.

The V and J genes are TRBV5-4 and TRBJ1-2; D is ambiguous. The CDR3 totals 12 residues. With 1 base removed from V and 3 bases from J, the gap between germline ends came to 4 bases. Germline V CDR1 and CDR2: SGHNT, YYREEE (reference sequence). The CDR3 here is CASSLMDYGYTF. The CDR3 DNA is TGTGCCAGCAGCTTGATGGACTATGGCTACACCTTC.

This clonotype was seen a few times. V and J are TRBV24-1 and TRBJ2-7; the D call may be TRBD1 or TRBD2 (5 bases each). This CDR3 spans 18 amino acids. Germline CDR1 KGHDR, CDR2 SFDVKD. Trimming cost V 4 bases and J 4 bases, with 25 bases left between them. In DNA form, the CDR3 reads TGTGCCACCAGTGAAATTACCTACGGGGCAGAGCCAAAATACGAGCAGTACTTC. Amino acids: CATSEITYGAEPKYEQYF.

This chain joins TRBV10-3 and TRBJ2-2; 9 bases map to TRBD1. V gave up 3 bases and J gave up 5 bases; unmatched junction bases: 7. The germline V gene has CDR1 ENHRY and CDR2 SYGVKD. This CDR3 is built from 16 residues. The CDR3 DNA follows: TGTGCCATCAGTGACCCTGGACAGGGGAAAACCGGGGAGCTGTTTTTT. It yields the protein CAISDPGQGKTGELFF.

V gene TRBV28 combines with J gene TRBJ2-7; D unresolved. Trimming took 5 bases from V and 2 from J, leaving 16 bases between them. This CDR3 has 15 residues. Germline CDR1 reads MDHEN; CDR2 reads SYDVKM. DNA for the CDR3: TGTGCCAGCAGTCGTATCCAGACGGGTACCTACGAGCAGTACTTC. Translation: CASSRIQTGTYEQYF.

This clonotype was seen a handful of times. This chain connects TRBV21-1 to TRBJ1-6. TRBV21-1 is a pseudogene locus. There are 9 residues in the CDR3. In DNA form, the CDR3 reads TGTGCCAGCAGCCCTACCCTCCACTTT. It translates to CASSPTLHF.

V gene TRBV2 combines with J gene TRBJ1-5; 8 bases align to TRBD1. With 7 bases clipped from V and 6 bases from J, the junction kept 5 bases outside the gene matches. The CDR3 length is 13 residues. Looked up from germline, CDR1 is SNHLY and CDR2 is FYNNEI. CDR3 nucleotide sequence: TGTGCCAGCACAGGGGGCGTGGGTCAGCCCCAGCATTTT. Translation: CASTGGVGQPQHF.

The CDR3 bases are TGTGCCAGCAGTAGCTTTCGGGATTCACCCCTCCACTTT. It yields the protein CASSSFRDSPLHF. This rearrangement joins TRBV12-3 or TRBV12-4 to TRBJ1-6, with no clear D. V gave up 5 bases and J gave up 8 bases, with 10 bases separating them. CDR3 size: 13 residues.

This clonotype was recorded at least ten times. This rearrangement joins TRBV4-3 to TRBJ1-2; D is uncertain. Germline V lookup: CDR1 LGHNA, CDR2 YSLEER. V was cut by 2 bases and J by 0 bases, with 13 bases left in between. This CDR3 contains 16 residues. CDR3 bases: TGCGCCAGCAGCCAACAGATCGGCAGTACTAACTATGGCTACACCTTC. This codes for CASSQQIGSTNYGYTF.

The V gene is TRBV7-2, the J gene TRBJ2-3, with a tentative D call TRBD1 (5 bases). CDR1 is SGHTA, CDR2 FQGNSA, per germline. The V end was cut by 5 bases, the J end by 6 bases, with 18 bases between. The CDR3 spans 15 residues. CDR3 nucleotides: TGTGCCAGCAGCATTCAGAGCACAGGCGGCGATACGCAGTATTTT. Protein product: CASSIQSTGGDTQYF.

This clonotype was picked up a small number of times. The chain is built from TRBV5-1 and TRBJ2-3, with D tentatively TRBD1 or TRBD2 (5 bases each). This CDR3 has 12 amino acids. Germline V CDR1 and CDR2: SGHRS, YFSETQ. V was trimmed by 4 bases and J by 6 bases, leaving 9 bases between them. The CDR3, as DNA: TGCGCCAGCAGCGGTGAGGGGGATACGCAGTATTTT. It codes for CASSGEGDTQYF.

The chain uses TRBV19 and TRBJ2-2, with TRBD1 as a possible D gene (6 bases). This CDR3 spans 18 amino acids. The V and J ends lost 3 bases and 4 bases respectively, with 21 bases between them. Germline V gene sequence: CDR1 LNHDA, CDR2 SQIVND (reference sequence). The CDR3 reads CASSIMTLGTGPTGELFF. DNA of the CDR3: TGTGCCAGTAGTATTATGACCCTCGGAACAGGGCCCACCGGGGAGCTGTTTTTT.